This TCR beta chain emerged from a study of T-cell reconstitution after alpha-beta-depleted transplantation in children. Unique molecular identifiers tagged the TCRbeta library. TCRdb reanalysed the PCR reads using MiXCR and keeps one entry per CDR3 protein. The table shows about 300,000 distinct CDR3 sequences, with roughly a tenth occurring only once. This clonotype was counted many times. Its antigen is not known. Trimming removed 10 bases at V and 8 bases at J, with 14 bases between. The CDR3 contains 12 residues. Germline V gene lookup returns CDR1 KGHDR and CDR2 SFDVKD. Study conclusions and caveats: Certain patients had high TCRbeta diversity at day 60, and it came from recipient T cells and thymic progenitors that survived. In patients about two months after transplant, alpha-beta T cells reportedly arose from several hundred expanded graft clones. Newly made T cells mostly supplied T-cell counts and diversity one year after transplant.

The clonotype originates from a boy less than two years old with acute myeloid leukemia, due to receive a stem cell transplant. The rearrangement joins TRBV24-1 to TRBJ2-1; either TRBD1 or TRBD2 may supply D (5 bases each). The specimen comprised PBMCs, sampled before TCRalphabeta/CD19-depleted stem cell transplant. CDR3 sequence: CATGDPMYEQFF. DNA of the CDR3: TGTGCCACGGGGGACCCGATGTATGAGCAGTTCTTC.